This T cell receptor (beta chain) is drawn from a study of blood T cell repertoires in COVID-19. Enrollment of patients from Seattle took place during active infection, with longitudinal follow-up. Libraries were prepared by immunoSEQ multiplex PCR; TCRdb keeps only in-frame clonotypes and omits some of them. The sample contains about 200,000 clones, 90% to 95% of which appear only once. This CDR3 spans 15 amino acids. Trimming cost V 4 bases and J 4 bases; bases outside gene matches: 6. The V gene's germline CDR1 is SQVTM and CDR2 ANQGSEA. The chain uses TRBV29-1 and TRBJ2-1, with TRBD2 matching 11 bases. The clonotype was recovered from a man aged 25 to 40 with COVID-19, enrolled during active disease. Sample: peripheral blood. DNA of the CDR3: TGCAGCGTTGCGTTACTAGCGGGGGAGTACAATGAGCAGTTCTTC. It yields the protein CSVALLAGEYNEQFF.